The 9 T cell receptor beta chains below come from one sample, sequenced in a study of T cells after yellow fever vaccination. In TCRdb, the 5' RACE reads were re-called with MiXCR into one record per CDR3 protein. The sample includes around 230,000 distinct CDR3 sequences, roughly 6.3% of them seen just once. The source was CD4+ T cells sorted from PBMCs, collected on the day of the yellow fever booster vaccination. The source of these receptors is a man aged 30-40 years who received the YFV17D yellow fever vaccine.

The sample holds many counts of this clonotype. The chain employs TRBV5-1 and TRBJ2-7, with D perhaps being TRBD1 or TRBD2 (5 bases each). Germline values: CDR1 SGHRS, CDR2 YFSETQ. The ends were cut back, 4 bases at V and 5 bases at J, with 13 bases in the middle. This CDR3 spans 13 amino acids. The CDR3 sequence: CASSGEGFHEQYF. The CDR3 region has the DNA TGCGCCAGCAGCGGCGAGGGGTTCCACGAGCAGTACTTC. The complete variable domain, with remaining parts taken from reference TRBV5-1 and TRBJ2-7, reads KAGVTQTPRYLIKTRGQQVTLSCSPISGHRSVSWYQQTPGQGLQFLFEYFSETQRNKGNFPGRFSGRQFSNSRSEMNVSTLELGDSALYLCASSGEGFHEQYFGPGTRLTVT.

The chain employs TRBV7-9 and TRBJ1-1, with unresolved D. The CDR3 runs to 15 residues. Germline V gene data show CDR1 as SEHNR and CDR2 as FQNEAQ (reference sequence). V was cut by 5 bases and J by 3 bases, with 16 bases left in between. CDR3: CASSPGLGAYTEAFF. DNA of the CDR3: TGTGCCAGCAGCCCGGGGTTAGGTGCGTACACTGAAGCTTTCTTT.

The genes are TRBV30 and TRBJ2-2; D not resolved. Germline V gene data show CDR1 as GTSNPN and CDR2 as SVGIG (reference sequence). V was cut by 6 bases and J by 7 bases, with 18 bases left in between. The CDR3 totals 14 residues. CDR3 DNA: TGTGCCTGTGGACCGGGCTCTCTGGGCGGGGAGCTGTTTTTT. It specifies CACGPGSLGGELFF.

This clonotype was seen more than once but under ten times. The chain employs TRBV28 and TRBJ2-3, with D unclear. V was pared by 7 bases and J by 2 bases, with 7 bases between. CDR1 and CDR2 (germline): MDHEN, SYDVKM. This CDR3 has 12 residues. CDR3 DNA sequence: TGTGCCAGCAAAGGAACCACAGATACGCAGTATTTT. Translation gives CASKGTTDTQYF.

The chain has TRBV7-2 and TRBJ2-7, with 7 bases that match TRBD2. The CDR3 length is 15 residues. V gave up 4 bases and J gave up 3 bases; unmatched junction bases: 9. Germline CDR1 SGHTA, CDR2 FQGNSA. The CDR3 DNA reads as TGTGCCAGCAGCTCTCGCGCTAGCGGAAACTACGAGCAGTACTTC. It translates to CASSSRASGNYEQYF.

The chain has TRBV11-2 and TRBJ2-5; no clear D. The ends were cut back, 2 bases at V and 1 base at J, with 5 bases in the middle. Germline V gene lookup returns CDR1 SGHAT and CDR2 FQNNGV. The CDR3 has 13 amino acids. CDR3 in amino acids: CASSLSIQETQYF. CDR3 DNA: TGTGCCAGCAGCTTAAGCATCCAAGAGACCCAGTACTTC.

This clonotype was seen more than once but under ten times. This rearrangement joins TRBV7-6 to TRBJ2-7; D might be TRBD2 (5 bases). CDR3 length: 14 residues. The V end lost 0 bases, the J end lost 3 bases, and 9 bases lay between the germline ends. CDR1 SGHVS and CDR2 FNYEAQ come from the germline V gene. The CDR3: CASSLADGGYEQYF. DNA for the CDR3: TGTGCCAGCAGCTTAGCCGACGGAGGCTACGAGCAGTACTTC.

The V gene is TRBV18, the J gene TRBJ1-1, with a weak D call TRBD1 (5 bases). Trimming pared 5 bases from V and 3 bases from J, leaving 16 bases between. Germline lookup yields CDR1 KGHSH and CDR2 LQKENI. The CDR3 length is 15 residues. CDR3 sequence: CASSKWGDTDTEAFF. The CDR3 DNA is TGTGCCAGCTCAAAATGGGGGGATACCGACACTGAAGCTTTCTTT.

The chain recombines TRBV7-6 with TRBJ1-6; TRBD1 matches 10 bases. The CDR3 sequence is 15 residues long. Germline CDR1 is SGHVS and CDR2 is FNYEAQ. Unmatched junction bases numbered 11, after V lost 4 bases and J lost 14 bases. In DNA, the CDR3 is TGTGCCAGCAGCTCGTCCGGGACAGGGGCCTCAGCCCTCCACTTT. Its translation: CASSSSGTGASALHF.